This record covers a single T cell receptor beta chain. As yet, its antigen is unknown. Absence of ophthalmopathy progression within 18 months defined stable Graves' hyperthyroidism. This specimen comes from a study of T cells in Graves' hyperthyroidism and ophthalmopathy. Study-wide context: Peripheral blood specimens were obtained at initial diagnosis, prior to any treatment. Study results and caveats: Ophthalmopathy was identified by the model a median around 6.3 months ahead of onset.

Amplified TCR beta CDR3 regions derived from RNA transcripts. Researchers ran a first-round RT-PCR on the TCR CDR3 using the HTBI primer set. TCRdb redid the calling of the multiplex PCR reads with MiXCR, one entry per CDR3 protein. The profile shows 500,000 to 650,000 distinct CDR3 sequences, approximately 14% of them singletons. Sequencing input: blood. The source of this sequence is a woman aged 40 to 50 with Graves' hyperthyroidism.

This CDR3 is CASTRDTTNTEAFF. The CDR3 coding sequence is TGTGCCAGCACCAGGGACACCACAAACACTGAAGCTTTCTTT. The chain has TRBV12-3 or TRBV12-4 and TRBJ1-1; tentatively, D is TRBD1 (6 bases). Deletions cut 7 bases from V and 2 bases from J, with 14 bases between. CDR3 length: 14 amino acids.